These 2 T cell receptor beta chains share one sample of origin, sequenced in a study of blood T cell repertoires in COVID-19 (dated by TCRdb to 2018 to 2021). Library preparation was by the immunoSEQ multiplex PCR assay. Sourced from immuneACCESS, this table was stored by TCRdb with only in-frame sequences that have V and J called. A share of the clones is absent; for the studies checked, an unresolved V gene accounts for under half, and the remainder has no known explanation. The sample has under 100,000 clones on record, around four fifths of them singletons. The top ten constitute about 20% of the sample. Material for sequencing was peripheral blood. All receptors derive from a man older than 75 with active or convalescent COVID-19.

Only one count was recorded for this clone. The chain recombines TRBV6-2 or TRBV6-3 with TRBJ2-1, with TRBD2 matching over 7 bases. The ends lost 2 bases at V and 8 bases at J; junction bases unmatched: 6. CDR1 and CDR2 from the germline V gene are MNHEY and SVGEGT. CDR3 size: 14 residues. CDR3 amino acids: CASSYLAGVYEQFF. The CDR3 DNA sequence: TGTGCCAGCAGTTACCTCGCGGGAGTCTATGAGCAGTTCTTC.

The chain links TRBV18 to TRBJ2-1; 8 bases match TRBD1. V lost 2 bases to trimming and J lost 6 bases; unmatched junction nucleotides: 3. Germline V gives CDR1 KGHSH, CDR2 LQKENI. The CDR3 spans 14 residues. CDR3 sequence reads: CASSPRQGANEQFF. For the CDR3, the DNA is TGTGCCAGCTCACCAAGGCAGGGGGCCAATGAGCAGTTCTTC.